The 17 T cell receptor beta chains below were found in one sample sequenced in a study of blood T cell repertoires in COVID-19. Libraries were prepared by immunoSEQ multiplex PCR; TCRdb keeps only in-frame clonotypes and omits some of them. The sample carries about 150,000 clones, roughly 90% recorded once. The sequencing input was PBMCs or T cells enriched from blood (not recorded which). Receptor source: a woman in her forties or fifties who had recovered from COVID-19.

The chain employs TRBV7-2 and TRBJ2-5, with 9 bases fitting TRBD2. V gave up 1 base and J gave up 5 bases; unmatched junction bases: 5. Looked up from germline, CDR1 is SGHTA and CDR2 is FQGNSA. CDR3 size: 15 residues. CDR3 bases: TGTGCCAGCAGCTTAGGACTAGCGGTTATGGAGACCCAGTACTTC. Its translation: CASSLGLAVMETQYF. Full variable domain (outside the CDR3, taken from reference TRBV7-2 and TRBJ2-5): GAGVSQSPSNKVTEKGKDVELRCDPISGHTALYWYRQSLGQGLEFLIYFQGNSAPDKSGLPSDRFSAERTGGSVSTLTIQRTQQEDSAVYLCASSLGLAVMETQYFGPGTRLLVL.

This chain uses TRBV19 with TRBJ2-1; D possibly corresponds to TRBD2 (6 bases). Deletions cut 0 bases from V and 2 bases from J, with 23 bases between. The CDR3 loop spans 20 amino acids. Per germline, CDR1 LNHDA and CDR2 SQIVND (reference sequence). The CDR3 here is CASSIDRPSGPGFPYNEQFF. As DNA, the CDR3 is TGTGCCAGTAGTATAGATCGTCCCAGCGGGCCAGGTTTCCCCTACAATGAGCAGTTCTTC.

The rearrangement links TRBV5-1 to TRBJ1-5, with 7 bases that match TRBD1. Trimming cost V 0 bases and J 5 bases; bases outside gene matches: 5. This CDR3 contains 15 residues. CDR1 and CDR2 (germline): SGHRS, YFSETQ. The CDR3 loop reads CASSLDSGTDQPQHF. The CDR3, as DNA: TGCGCCAGCAGCTTGGACTCCGGGACAGATCAGCCCCAGCATTTT.

The V and J genes are TRBV27 and TRBJ1-6; possible D gene TRBD1, 5 bases. Trimming took 3 bases from V and 7 from J, leaving 16 bases between them. CDR1 MNHEY and CDR2 SMNVEV come from the germline V gene (reference sequence). This CDR3 is built from 16 residues. Written as DNA, the CDR3 is TGTGCCAGCAGTTTGCGGGGGATGATCGGGAATTCACCCCTCCACTTT. Protein product: CASSLRGMIGNSPLHF.

The chain employs TRBV28 and TRBJ2-5, with 10 positions matching TRBD1. Germline loops: CDR1 MDHEN, CDR2 SYDVKM. With V trimmed by 10 bases and J by 5 bases, 10 bases remained unmatched. The CDR3 runs to 14 residues. CDR3 DNA: TGTGCCACTGAAGGGCGGGACAGGGGCGAGACCCAGTACTTC. Translated: CATEGRDRGETQYF.

The V and J genes are TRBV28 and TRBJ1-5, with a possible D match to TRBD1 (6 bases). Germline CDR1 reads MDHEN; CDR2 reads SYDVKM. V gave up 3 bases and J gave up 4 bases, with 19 bases separating them. CDR3 length equals 17 residues. CDR3 bases: TGTGCCAGCAGTTTCTCGGTTGGAGGGGGGGGGAATCAGCCCCAGCATTTT. Protein: CASSFSVGGGGNQPQHF.

The gene calls are TRBV7-6 and TRBJ1-1; 8 nucleotides align to TRBD1. Looked up from germline, CDR1 is SGHVS and CDR2 is FNYEAQ. J gave up 2 bases and V 2 bases, and 4 bases lay outside the gene matches. The CDR3 is 15 residues long. The CDR3 region is CASSLMAGGNTEAFF. The CDR3 DNA reads TGTGCCAGCAGCTTAATGGCAGGGGGCAACACTGAAGCTTTCTTT.

This chain links TRBV11-2 with TRBJ2-5; possibly TRBD1 for D (5 bases). The CDR3 is made up of 14 amino acids. Germline V gene sequence: CDR1 SGHAT, CDR2 FQNNGV. Trimming took off 1 base at V and 1 base at J, with 7 bases between the two ends. The CDR3 DNA is TGTGCCAGCAGCTTAGGGGGCCCCCAAGAGACCCAGTACTTC. Residues: CASSLGGPQETQYF.

The gene calls are TRBV7-8 and TRBJ1-1, with a tentative D call TRBD1 (6 bases). V was shortened by 1 base and J by 6 bases, with 12 bases between the two germline ends. The CDR3 has 14 residues. Germline values: CDR1 SGHVS, CDR2 FQNEAQ. This CDR3 reads CASSLGARGAEAFF. CDR3 DNA sequence: TGTGCCAGCAGCTTAGGTGCCAGGGGCGCTGAAGCTTTCTTT.

The V gene is TRBV7-9, the J gene TRBJ2-1, with 8 bases identical to TRBD2. The V gene end was trimmed by 4 bases and the J gene end by 3 bases; junction bases not matched to a gene: 11. CDR1 SEHNR and CDR2 FQNEAQ come from the germline V gene (reference sequence). The CDR3 is 17 residues long. The CDR3 DNA reads TGTGCCAGCAGCTCCCCTGGGGTGGCGGGGGGCTACAATGAGCAGTTCTTC. This sequence encodes CASSSPGVAGGYNEQFF.

The rearrangement joins TRBV24-1 to TRBJ2-7; D might be TRBD2 (5 bases). V was clipped by 5 bases and J by 1 base, with 11 bases between them. The CDR3 covers 14 residues. Germline V gene lookup returns CDR1 KGHDR and CDR2 SFDVKD. CDR3 nucleotide sequence: TGTGCCACCAGTGCCGGGGTCCCATCCTACGAGCAGTACTTC. This codes for CATSAGVPSYEQYF.

This chain uses TRBV10-3 with TRBJ2-2, with unresolved D. The CDR3 runs 14 residues. Trimming stripped 6 bases from V and 6 bases from J, with 14 bases between. The germline gives CDR1 ENHRY, CDR2 SYGVKD. CDR3 protein: CAISDRVSSGELFF. The CDR3, as DNA: TGTGCCATCAGCGACCGGGTATCGTCCGGGGAGCTGTTTTTT.

V usage is TRBV14 and J usage is TRBJ2-5, with D possibly TRBD1 on 5 matching bases. Trimming pared 4 bases from V and 5 bases from J, leaving 11 bases between. The CDR3 contains 13 residues. Germline V gene data show CDR1 as SGHDN and CDR2 as FVKESK. The CDR3 loop is CASSLGATETQYF. For the CDR3, the DNA is TGTGCCAGCAGCCTTGGGGCGACGGAGACCCAGTACTTC.

The chain couples TRBV4-1 to TRBJ1-2; the match to TRBD1 covers 8 bases. This CDR3 contains 15 residues. V lost 3 bases, J lost 3 bases, and 6 bases stayed unmatched. Germline V gene sequence: CDR1 MGHRA, CDR2 YSYEKL. The DNA for the CDR3 is TGCGCCAGCAGCCAGGGGCCGGGACAGGACTATGGCTACACCTTC. This codes for CASSQGPGQDYGYTF.

Only one count was recorded for this clone. V gene TRBV28 combines with J gene TRBJ1-2; no clear D. This CDR3 is 14 amino acids long. V gave up 0 bases and J gave up 6 bases, with 11 bases separating them. From germline, CDR1 is MDHEN and CDR2 SYDVKM. The CDR3 spells CASSLWSSENGYTF. Here the CDR3 DNA reads TGTGCCAGCAGTTTATGGAGCAGCGAAAATGGCTACACCTTC.

This clone was counted between two and nine times. J is TRBJ2-6 and V is TRBV23-1; D call uncertain. TRBV23-1 is labeled an ORF, and its function is uncertain. The CDR3 has 17 amino acids. The germline V and J ends were trimmed by 9 bases and 3 bases, with 21 bases remaining between them. CDR3 nucleotides: TGCGCCAGACCCCCAAGAGGTTCGGTTAGTGGGGCCAACGTCCTGACTTTC. Protein: CARPPRGSVSGANVLTF.

The gene calls are TRBV2 and TRBJ2-7; D possibly corresponds to TRBD2 (6 bases). The V and J ends lost 3 bases and 11 bases respectively, with 14 bases between them. The CDR3 runs 12 residues. Germline assignment: CDR1 SNHLY and CDR2 FYNNEI. CDR3 protein: CASSEPLGEEYF. The DNA for the CDR3 is TGTGCCAGCAGTGAGCCACTGGGGGAGGAGTACTTC.